One sample yielded the 14 T cell receptor beta chains listed below, sequenced in a study of CD8 T cells in ankylosing spondylitis. TCRdb passed the 5' RACE reads through MiXCR, listing each CDR3 protein once. The top ten hold around 4.5% of the sample, which has 150,000 to 200,000 distinct CDR3 sequences, about 20% seen once. Material for sequencing was blood, either unsorted or a sorted T cell fraction (not recorded which). These receptors all come from a male donor aged 5 to 30 with ankylosing spondylitis or in good health (not recorded which).

This clonotype came up many times. The J gene is TRBJ2-1, the V gene TRBV28; 8 nucleotides line up with TRBD2. Germline values: CDR1 MDHEN, CDR2 SYDVKM. V shed 4 bases, J shed 6 bases, and the junction held 5 bases outside the gene matches. The CDR3 loop spans 14 amino acids. CDR3 sequence reads: CASSSLGGVNEQFF. The CDR3 DNA reads TGTGCCAGCAGTTCCCTCGGGGGGGTCAATGAGCAGTTCTTC.

In this sample, this clonotype turned up many times. The DNA of the CDR3 is TGTGCCAGCAGTTTGACAGGGCGTACCAAAAACATTCAGTACTTC. Its protein is CASSLTGRTKNIQYF. The chain joins TRBV12-3 or TRBV12-4 to TRBJ2-4; 7 bases are shared with TRBD1. V lost 3 bases, J lost 2 bases, and 4 bases stayed unmatched. CDR3 length: 15 residues.

The chain combines TRBV6-2 or TRBV6-3 with TRBJ2-7, with D possibly being TRBD1 (5 bases). Germline V gene lookup returns CDR1 MNHEY and CDR2 SVGEGT. The V end lost 6 bases, the J end lost 3 bases, and 15 bases lay between the germline ends. CDR3 length: 14 residues. CDR3 bases: TGTGCCAGCAGCCACAGATGGGGCGACTACGAGCAGTACTTC. Translating it yields CASSHRWGDYEQYF.

In its sample, this clonotype was seen once. V is TRBV2 and J is TRBJ2-7; perhaps TRBD1 as D (5 bases). V lost 6 bases and J lost 7, with 13 bases in between. This CDR3 spans 12 amino acids. The V gene's germline CDR1 is SNHLY and CDR2 FYNNEI. DNA for the CDR3: TGTGCCAGCAGCTCAGGGATCAGGGAGCAGTACTTC. This sequence encodes CASSSGIREQYF. Full variable domain (rest looked up from reference TRBV2 and TRBJ2-7): EPEVTQTPSHQVTQMGQEVILRCVPISNHLYFYWYRQILGQKVEFLVSFYNNEISEKSEIFDDQFSVERPDGSNFTLKIRSTKLEDSAMYFCASSSGIREQYFGPGTRLTVT.

There are many counts of this clonotype. The CDR3 DNA is TGCGCCAGCAGCCGCCGGACCGACCTTAATGAAAAACTGTTTTTT. This codes for CASSRRTDLNEKLFF. The chain carries TRBV4-3 and TRBJ1-4, with D unclear. This CDR3 spans 15 amino acids. From germline, CDR1 is LGHNA and CDR2 YSLEER. The V end was cut by 4 bases, the J end by 4 bases, with 13 bases between.

This clonotype was observed many times. The V call is TRBV29-1, the J call TRBJ1-2; 7 nucleotides agree with TRBD1. The trim removed 7 bases at V and 8 bases at J, leaving 13 bases unmatched. CDR3 length equals 13 residues. The V gene's germline CDR1 is SQVTM and CDR2 ANQGSEA. This CDR3 reads CSAFISGTAGYTF. CDR3 nucleotide sequence: TGCAGCGCCTTTATCTCCGGGACAGCCGGCTACACCTTC.

This clonotype occurred many times. The gene calls are TRBV5-1 and TRBJ2-1; TRBD2 aligns across 7 bases. After removal of 0 bases from V and 4 bases from J, the junction contained 10 bases not matched to a gene. This CDR3 contains 17 residues. Germline V lookup: CDR1 SGHRS, CDR2 YFSETQ. The CDR3 sequence is CASSLAGEGWAYNEQFF. CDR3 sequence (DNA): TGCGCCAGCAGCTTGGCCGGGGAGGGGTGGGCGTACAATGAGCAGTTCTTC. Full variable domain (outside the CDR3, taken from reference TRBV5-1 and TRBJ2-1): KAGVTQTPRYLIKTRGQQVTLSCSPISGHRSVSWYQQTPGQGLQFLFEYFSETQRNKGNFPGRFSGRQFSNSRSEMNVSTLELGDSALYLCASSLAGEGWAYNEQFFGPGTRLTVL.

This clonotype occurred a few times. This chain connects TRBV2 to TRBJ1-5, with TRBD1 as a possible D gene (5 bases). V gave up 2 bases and J gave up 5 bases, with 10 bases separating them. The CDR3 is 14 residues long. The germline gives CDR1 SNHLY, CDR2 FYNNEI. DNA of the CDR3: TGTGCCAGCAGTGAAAGAGGGGTGGATCAGCCCCAGCATTTT. Amino acids: CASSERGVDQPQHF.

The chain joins TRBV12-3 or TRBV12-4 to TRBJ2-2, with D possibly TRBD1 on 6 matching bases. The germline V and J ends were trimmed by 2 bases and 15 bases, with 16 bases remaining between them. The CDR3 sequence is 13 residues long. The DNA of the CDR3 is TGTGCCAGCAGTTTAACCCCGGGACAATTGATGTTTTTT. Translation: CASSLTPGQLMFF.

This clonotype has ten or more counts. The V and J genes are TRBV5-1 and TRBJ1-1; the D gene is possibly TRBD1 (5 bases). This CDR3 comprises 13 residues. Germline CDR1 reads SGHRS; CDR2 reads YFSETQ. The V end was cut by 1 base, the J end by 3 bases, with 7 bases between. CDR3 nucleotides: TGCGCCAGCAGCTTGACCAGGGACACTGAAGCTTTCTTT. Amino acids: CASSLTRDTEAFF.

Ten or more counts support this clonotype. The V gene is TRBV11-2, the J gene TRBJ1-5; a weak D match, TRBD1 (5 bases). The V end lost 3 bases, the J end lost 3 bases, and 12 bases lay between the germline ends. The CDR3 spans 15 residues. Germline CDR1 and CDR2: SGHAT and FQNNGV. The CDR3 DNA is TGTGCCAGCAGCTTGTGGGGGGAAAACAATCAGCCCCAGCATTTT. It is translated as CASSLWGENNQPQHF.

This clonotype was recorded at least ten times. The chain recombines TRBV4-3 with TRBJ2-5, with 11 bases matching TRBD2. V lost 1 base and J lost 7; bases outside the gene matches: 8. Per germline, CDR1 LGHNA and CDR2 YSLEER. The CDR3 sequence is 16 residues long. The CDR3 DNA is TGCGCCAGCAGCCAAGGACTAGCGGGAATTAGCGGGACCCAGTACTTC. Translated: CASSQGLAGISGTQYF.

Ten or more counts support this clonotype. The rearrangement uses TRBV18 and TRBJ2-4; D is ambiguous. V was trimmed by 5 bases and J by 0 bases, leaving 17 bases between them. Germline V gene lookup returns CDR1 KGHSH and CDR2 LQKENI. The CDR3 is made up of 17 amino acids. DNA for the CDR3: TGTGCCAGCTCAACAATACCGGCCACGATAGCCAAAAACATTCAGTACTTC. Encoded protein: CASSTIPATIAKNIQYF. The complete variable domain, with remaining parts taken from reference TRBV18 and TRBJ2-4, reads NAGVMQNPRHLVRRRGQEARLRCSPMKGHSHVYWYRQLPEEGLKFMVYLQKENIIDESGMPKERFSAEFPKEGPSILRIQQVVRGDSAAYFCASSTIPATIAKNIQYFGAGTRLSVL.

There are many counts of this clonotype. The V gene is TRBV5-6, the J gene TRBJ2-3; TRBD1 is a possible D gene (6 bases). The germline gives CDR1 SGHDT, CDR2 YYEEEE. The CDR3 covers 15 residues. Trimming cost V 0 bases and J 5 bases, with 13 bases left between them. The CDR3 DNA is TGTGCCAGCAGCTTGGTTCTGGGGGCCGGAGATACGCAGTATTTT. Protein: CASSLVLGAGDTQYF.